A selection of T cell receptor beta chains follows, all from one sample in a study of T cell repertoires in cytomegalovirus infection. These receptors have no identified antigens. Each CDR3 protein is one row after TCRdb ran MiXCR on the reads. The table shows hundreds of thousands of distinct CDR3 sequences, with about 42% occurring only once. This material consisted of cultured PBMCs, taken from culture after CMV antigen stimulation. The receptors were sampled from a human donor in good health (CMV status not recorded). Some clones in this sample may be carry-over from other donors' samples. CDR3s include the opening cysteine and the closing phenylalanine or tryptophan. Fields, in order: V gene, J gene, D gene, clone size, CDR3 protein, CDR3 DNA. A D gene is named only where the DNA matches it firmly. The size field is filled for only some rows; it gives once, few, many or a size class.

TRBV7-8	TRBJ1-2	NA	NA	CASSPRGTGGYTF	TGTGCCAGCAGCCCCCGGGGCACCGGGGGCTACACCTTC
TRBV6-2/TRBV6-3	TRBJ2-2	TRBD2	NA	CASSYGLVTGELFF	TGTGCCAGCAGTTACGGACTAGTTACCGGGGAGCTGTTTTTT
TRBV28	TRBJ2-7	TRBD2	NA	CASKGGTSLYEQYF	TGTGCCAGCAAGGGAGGGACTAGCCTCTACGAGCAGTACTTC
TRBV7-2	TRBJ2-2	NA	many	CASSPGRANTGELFF	TGTGCCAGCAGCCCAGGCAGGGCGAACACCGGGGAGCTGTTTTTT
TRBV7-2	TRBJ1-1	NA	NA	CASSLEWGFWDTEAFF	TGTGCCAGCAGCTTAGAATGGGGATTCTGGGACACTGAAGCTTTCTTT
TRBV19	TRBJ1-2	NA	NA	CASSIRGATNGYTF	TGTGCCAGTAGTATCCGGGGGGCAACGAATGGCTACACCTTC
TRBV20-1	TRBJ1-5	NA	few	CSASTPRGNQPQHF	TGCAGTGCTTCGACACCGAGAGGAAATCAGCCCCAGCATTTT
TRBV20-1	TRBJ2-5	NA	NA	CSAEQPGLIGETQYF	TGCAGTGCTGAACAACCGGGACTGATAGGAGAGACCCAGTACTTC
TRBV10-3	TRBJ2-1	TRBD2	few	CAISEGLRGWQFF	TGTGCCATCAGTGAAGGCTTGCGGGGGTGGCAGTTCTTC
TRBV6-1	TRBJ2-5	NA	NA	CASSYGDGGRETQYF	TGTGCCAGCAGTTACGGGGACGGGGGGCGGGAGACCCAGTACTTC
TRBV10-3	TRBJ2-1	NA	few	CAIRIQAGNKEFF	TGTGCCATCAGGATCCAAGCAGGGAATAAGGAGTTCTTC
TRBV20-1	TRBJ2-3	TRBD2	NA	CSARSLAGGNFTDTQYF	TGCAGTGCTAGAAGCCTAGCGGGGGGGAACTTCACAGATACGCAGTATTTT
TRBV4-3	TRBJ2-7	NA	few	CASSQGTSSSYEQYF	TGCGCCAGCAGCCAGGGGACTTCGAGCTCCTACGAGCAGTACTTC
TRBV12-3/TRBV12-4	TRBJ1-2	TRBD1	few	CASSTRTGRGYGYTF	TGTGCCAGCAGCACCCGGACAGGGCGGGGATATGGCTACACCTTC
TRBV7-2	TRBJ1-2	NA	NA	CASSLLYSGGYTF	TGTGCCAGCAGCTTATTATACTCAGGAGGCTACACCTTC
TRBV28	TRBJ1-2	NA	NA	CASRTATGADGYTF	TGTGCCAGCAGAACCGCCACAGGCGCGGATGGCTACACCTTC
TRBV12-3/TRBV12-4	TRBJ2-2	NA	NA	CASSLGTYTGELFF	TGTGCCAGCAGTTTAGGGACTTACACCGGGGAGCTGTTTTTT
TRBV4-2	TRBJ2-2	TRBD2	NA	CASSQTSEVTGELFF	TGTGCCAGCAGCCAAACTAGCGAGGTGACCGGGGAGCTGTTTTTT
TRBV24-1	TRBJ2-7	NA	once	CATRQNPGNSYEQYF	TGTGCCACCAGACAAAACCCAGGGAATTCCTACGAGCAGTACTTC
TRBV5-4	TRBJ2-7	NA	few	CASSLRGPTYEQYF	TGTGCCAGCAGCTTGAGGGGACCTACCTACGAGCAGTACTTC
TRBV28	TRBJ1-3	NA	NA	CASSRTGTSPGNTIYF	TGTGCCAGCAGTCGTACCGGGACAAGTCCAGGAAACACCATATATTTT
TRBV7-2	TRBJ1-1	NA	NA	CASSPGRYTEAFF	TGTGCCAGCAGCCCCGGTAGATACACTGAAGCTTTCTTT
TRBV10-3	TRBJ2-7	NA	NA	CAISGSNYEQYF	TGTGCCATCAGTGGGAGTAACTACGAGCAGTACTTC
TRBV6-1	TRBJ2-2	NA	few	CASSVEENTGELFF	TGTGCCAGCAGTGTTGAAGAGAACACCGGGGAGCTGTTTTTT
TRBV6-5	TRBJ2-7	TRBD2	NA	CASSYSRVAGLPSYEQYF	TGTGCCAGCAGTTACTCGAGGGTAGCGGGACTCCCCTCCTACGAGCAGTACTTC
TRBV4-2	TRBJ2-7	TRBD1	NA	CASSQEGQYHEQYF	TGTGCCAGCAGCCAAGAGGGACAGTACCACGAGCAGTACTTC
TRBV19	TRBJ1-3	NA	NA	CASHPSGSGNTIYF	TGTGCCAGTCATCCATCGGGCTCTGGAAACACCATATATTTT
TRBV20-1	TRBJ1-6	NA	NA	CSATPGRTNSPLHF	TGCAGTGCTACACCGGGACGGACTAATTCACCCCTCCACTTT
TRBV7-2	TRBJ2-3	NA	many	CASSLAPSTDTQYF	TGTGCCAGCAGCTTAGCCCCTAGCACAGATACGCAGTATTTT